Each of the 9 T cell receptor beta chains below was sequenced from the same sample in a study of identical twins. Using its own MiXCR run on the 5' RACE reads, TCRdb lists one record per CDR3 protein. The sample has 600,000 to 800,000 distinct CDR3 sequences; 21% are singletons. The same data also contributed to another study, on T cells expressing NK-cell markers.

The sequenced sample consisted of PBMCs. Receptors were obtained from a woman aged 18-29 years in good health.

In its sample, this clonotype was seen many times. A junction boundary mismatches the germline segment, possibly from a read error. The chain combines TRBV7-7 with TRBJ2-1, with TRBD2 matching over 9 bases. The length of the CDR3 is 15 residues. Germline V CDR1 and CDR2: SSHAT, FNYEAQ (reference sequence). CDR3 residues: CASSLVGGGAEEQFF. The CDR3 region has the DNA TGTGCTAGCAGCTTAGTCGGCGGGGGGGCTGAAGAGCAGTTCTTC.

The J gene is TRBJ1-4, the V gene TRBV27, with D unclear. This CDR3 spans 14 amino acids. Germline lookup yields CDR1 MNHEY and CDR2 SMNVEV (reference sequence). Trimming took 3 bases from V and 6 from J, leaving 11 bases between them. The CDR3 sequence: CASSLVGFDEKLFF. The CDR3, as DNA: TGTGCCAGCAGTTTGGTAGGCTTCGATGAAAAACTGTTTTTT.

The V gene is TRBV19, the J gene TRBJ2-6, with D hard to call. V lost 3 bases, J lost 2 bases, and 8 bases lay in between. CDR3 length: 15 residues. CDR1 is LNHDA, CDR2 SQIVND, per germline (reference sequence). CDR3 residues: CASSMREAGANVLTF. In DNA form, the CDR3 reads TGTGCCAGTAGTATGAGAGAGGCTGGGGCCAACGTCCTGACTTTC.

This clonotype has only a few counts. This rearrangement joins TRBV6-5 to TRBJ2-1; 7 bases agree with TRBD2. This CDR3 contains 16 residues. Germline-derived CDR1 and CDR2 are MNHEY and SVGAGI. V lost 4 bases, J lost 2 bases, and 8 bases stayed unmatched. CDR3 protein: CASSWTKRETYNEQFF. The CDR3 nucleotides are TGTGCCAGCAGTTGGACCAAGCGGGAAACCTACAATGAGCAGTTCTTC.

This clonotype has a handful of counts. The V and J genes are TRBV6-5 and TRBJ2-2; possibly TRBD1 for D (6 bases). This CDR3 contains 16 residues. Germline V gene data show CDR1 as MNHEY and CDR2 as SVGAGI. V was pared by 4 bases and J by 4 bases, with 16 bases between. The CDR3 DNA sequence: TGTGCCAGCAGTTCAGACCTTACCAGGGGCACCGGGGAGCTGTTTTTT. It codes for CASSSDLTRGTGELFF.

The chain couples TRBV6-5 to TRBJ2-1; unclear D gene. Trimming shortened V by 0 bases and J by 0 bases, and 18 bases separated the two germline ends. Germline assignment: CDR1 MNHEY and CDR2 SVGAGI. The CDR3 runs 19 residues. The CDR3: CASSYSTGRSKSSYNEQFF. In nucleotides, the CDR3 is TGTGCCAGCAGTTACTCCACGGGTCGGTCCAAAAGCTCCTACAATGAGCAGTTCTTC.

The J gene is TRBJ2-7, the V gene TRBV20-1, with D maybe TRBD1 (5 bases). Germline CDR1 is DFQATT and CDR2 is SNEGSKA (reference sequence). The CDR3 consists of 13 residues. The V end was cut by 2 bases, the J end by 1 base, with 9 bases between. The CDR3, as DNA: TGCAGTGCTAGACAGGGAAGATCCTACGAGCAGTACTTC. It translates to CSARQGRSYEQYF.

This clonotype was counted a few times. This chain connects TRBV6-5 to TRBJ2-3; 9 bases are shared with TRBD2. Germline CDR1 and CDR2: MNHEY and SVGAGI. The CDR3 totals 18 residues. The J segment lost 3 bases and the V segment lost 0 bases, leaving 10 bases of the junction unmatched. In DNA, the CDR3 is TGTGCCAGCAGTTACTCTAACCAGCTAGCGGGATCAACAGATACGCAGTATTTT. Translation: CASSYSNQLAGSTDTQYF.

The rearrangement uses TRBV6-5 and TRBJ2-3; D not certain. Trimming pared 0 bases from V and 6 bases from J, leaving 13 bases between. Looked up from germline, CDR1 is MNHEY and CDR2 is SVGAGI. This CDR3 spans 15 amino acids. The CDR3, as DNA: TGTGCCAGCAGTTACTCGGATCAGACTGGCGATACGCAGTATTTT. This translates into CASSYSDQTGDTQYF.